The clone carrying this TCR beta chain appeared a few times. Its target is unknown. This entry is derived from a study of post-analysis software for immune sequencing data. Study background: Recorded disease courses covered relapsing-remitting, secondary progressive and progressive-relapsing multiple sclerosis. Some patients had no subtype annotation.

V lost 5 bases and J lost 1, with 18 bases in between. This CDR3 is 16 amino acids long. Unique molecular identifiers were present in the TCR beta cDNA libraries. Approximately 450,000 cDNA molecules were recovered from an input of 1 to 10 million T cells. MiXCR, applied by TCRdb to the PCR reads, yields one record per CDR3 protein. The sample holds around 770,000 distinct CDR3 sequences, about 45% seen once. Findings of the study overall: Comparison with controls showed significantly lower normalized Chao1 diversity in multiple sclerosis patients. Batch-mates among the samples co-clustered strongly by F measure. Among roughly five TRBV segments more frequent in patients than controls were TRBV5-6, TRBV5-1 and TRBV20-1.

This sequence was found in a girl aged 10 to 17 with multiple sclerosis. This chain uses TRBV12-3 or TRBV12-4 with TRBJ2-7; tentative D call: TRBD2 (6 bases). Sequenced: blood. In nucleotides, the CDR3 is TGTGCCAGCAGTCGGTCACCGGGACTTCGATCCTACGAGCAGTACTTC. It is translated as CASSRSPGLRSYEQYF.